This is a list of T cell receptor beta chains from one sample in a study of cytomegalovirus exposure and HLA in healthy donors. TCRdb's table, derived via immunoSEQ multiplex PCR, lists solely in-frame clones and lacks some. This repertoire shows around 150,000 clones, 82% found once; its top ten account for 9.5% to 12%. Material for sequencing was PBMCs. These receptors all come from a man between 45 and 60 years old in good health and CMV-seropositive. CDR3s include the opening cysteine and the closing phenylalanine or tryptophan. Fields, in order: V gene, J gene, D gene, clone size, CDR3 protein, CDR3 DNA. The D gene is left open where the match is weak. The size field is filled for only some rows; it gives once, few, many or a size class.

v_call: TRBV10-3
j_call: TRBJ2-2
d_call: -
clone_size: -
cdr3_aa: CAISEQATGELFF
cdr3_nt: TGTGCCATCAGTGAACAGGCTACCGGGGAGCTGTTTTTT

v_call: TRBV4-2
j_call: TRBJ2-7
d_call: TRBD1
clone_size: few
cdr3_aa: CASSQVGQGYEQYF
cdr3_nt: TGTGCCAGCAGCCAAGTGGGACAGGGCTACGAGCAGTACTTC

v_call: TRBV7-2
j_call: TRBJ2-5
d_call: -
clone_size: -
cdr3_aa: CASSPRVGVGETQYF
cdr3_nt: TGTGCCAGCAGCCCCCGGGTAGGGGTAGGAGAGACCCAGTACTTC

v_call: TRBV2
j_call: TRBJ2-7
d_call: -
clone_size: -
cdr3_aa: CASTQVPPLRYEQYF
cdr3_nt: TGTGCCAGCACGCAGGTTCCTCCCCTAAGGTACGAGCAGTACTTC

v_call: TRBV29-1
j_call: TRBJ2-7
d_call: -
clone_size: few
cdr3_aa: CSVTDSQQYF
cdr3_nt: TGCAGCGTCACTGATTCCCAGCAGTACTTC

v_call: TRBV5-4
j_call: TRBJ2-6
d_call: -
clone_size: once
cdr3_aa: CASSLHYTGANVLTF
cdr3_nt: TGTGCCAGCAGCCTGCACTATACTGGGGCCAACGTCCTGACTTTC

v_call: TRBV19
j_call: TRBJ2-2
d_call: TRBD1
clone_size: -
cdr3_aa: CASTSQGAAGTGELFF
cdr3_nt: TGTGCCAGTACTTCACAGGGGGCGGCGGGCACCGGGGAGCTGTTTTTT

v_call: TRBV4-3
j_call: TRBJ1-1
d_call: -
clone_size: -
cdr3_aa: CASSQVPPEGNTEAFF
cdr3_nt: TGCGCCAGCAGCCAAGTACCTCCTGAGGGGAACACTGAAGCTTTCTTT

v_call: TRBV5-1
j_call: TRBJ2-5
d_call: -
clone_size: -
cdr3_aa: CASSPLTGETQYF
cdr3_nt: TGCGCCAGCAGCCCATTGACGGGGGAGACCCAGTACTTC

v_call: TRBV13
j_call: TRBJ1-6
d_call: TRBD1
clone_size: -
cdr3_aa: CASSWTGRNSPLHF
cdr3_nt: TGTGCCAGCAGCTGGACAGGACGAAATTCACCCCTCCACTTT

v_call: TRBV7-9
j_call: TRBJ2-3
d_call: TRBD2
clone_size: -
cdr3_aa: CASSSGLAGADTQYF
cdr3_nt: TGTGCCAGCAGCTCGGGACTAGCGGGAGCAGATACGCAGTATTTT

v_call: TRBV15
j_call: TRBJ1-1
d_call: TRBD1
clone_size: once
cdr3_aa: CATSREGQAKNTEAFF
cdr3_nt: TGTGCCACCAGCAGAGAAGGACAGGCGAAGAACACTGAAGCTTTCTTT

v_call: TRBV7-7
j_call: TRBJ1-1
d_call: -
clone_size: -
cdr3_aa: CASSLDRTTEAFF
cdr3_nt: TGCGCTAGCAGCTTAGACAGGACGACTGAAGCTTTCTTT

v_call: TRBV23-1
j_call: TRBJ1-6
d_call: TRBD1
clone_size: -
cdr3_aa: CASSPEWDSLNSPLHF
cdr3_nt: TGCGCCAGCAGCCCCGAATGGGACAGTCTTAATTCACCCCTCCACTTT

v_call: TRBV5-1
j_call: TRBJ1-4
d_call: TRBD1
clone_size: -
cdr3_aa: CASSSAGTGVEKLFF
cdr3_nt: TGCGCCAGCAGCTCGGCCGGGACAGGGGTTGAAAAACTGTTTTTT

v_call: TRBV7-6
j_call: TRBJ2-2
d_call: TRBD1
clone_size: once
cdr3_aa: CASSTTGGTRTGELFF
cdr3_nt: TGTGCCAGCAGCACTACAGGGGGCACCAGGACCGGGGAGCTGTTTTTT

v_call: TRBV23-1
j_call: TRBJ2-7
d_call: TRBD1
clone_size: -
cdr3_aa: CASSQRDRGRSEGEQYF
cdr3_nt: TGCGCCAGCAGTCAAAGGGACAGGGGGCGGTCGGAGGGGGAGCAGTACTTC

v_call: TRBV6-1
j_call: TRBJ2-2
d_call: -
clone_size: -
cdr3_aa: CASGGLDTGELFF
cdr3_nt: TGTGCCAGCGGCGGGTTGGACACCGGGGAGCTGTTTTTT

v_call: TRBV9
j_call: TRBJ2-1
d_call: TRBD2
clone_size: -
cdr3_aa: CASSVGTSGKRIYNEQFF
cdr3_nt: TGTGCCAGCAGCGTGGGGACTAGCGGGAAGAGGATCTACAATGAGCAGTTCTTC

v_call: TRBV9
j_call: TRBJ1-2
d_call: -
clone_size: -
cdr3_aa: CASSFRQASNYGYTF
cdr3_nt: TGTGCCAGCAGCTTTCGACAGGCCTCTAACTATGGCTACACCTTC

v_call: TRBV18
j_call: TRBJ1-1
d_call: TRBD1
clone_size: -
cdr3_aa: CASSPQGQGWDTEAFF
cdr3_nt: TGTGCCAGCTCACCTCAGGGACAGGGATGGGACACTGAAGCTTTCTTT

v_call: TRBV7-2
j_call: TRBJ2-2
d_call: TRBD1
clone_size: -
cdr3_aa: CASSLTPRTGRRTGELFF
cdr3_nt: TGTGCCAGCAGCCTCACCCCCCGGACAGGGAGAAGGACCGGGGAGCTGTTTTTT

v_call: TRBV29-1
j_call: TRBJ2-7
d_call: -
clone_size: -
cdr3_aa: CSVATGLEQYF
cdr3_nt: TGCAGCGTGGCGACAGGTCTCGAGCAGTACTTC

v_call: TRBV14
j_call: TRBJ1-6
d_call: -
clone_size: -
cdr3_aa: CASSQDPRNSPLHF
cdr3_nt: TGTGCCAGCAGCCAAGATCCCCGTAATTCACCCCTCCACTTT

v_call: TRBV4-3
j_call: TRBJ2-1
d_call: TRBD2
clone_size: -
cdr3_aa: CASSQGQGLAGAYNEQFF
cdr3_nt: TGCGCCAGCAGCCAAGGACAGGGACTAGCGGGGGCCTACAATGAGCAGTTCTTC

v_call: TRBV6-1
j_call: TRBJ2-7
d_call: TRBD2
clone_size: -
cdr3_aa: CASSERTSGGAYEQYF
cdr3_nt: TGTGCCAGCAGTGAACGGACTAGCGGGGGGGCCTACGAGCAGTACTTC

v_call: TRBV11-1
j_call: TRBJ2-1
d_call: TRBD1
clone_size: -
cdr3_aa: CASSLASTGAIYNEQFF
cdr3_nt: TGTGCCAGCAGCTTAGCCTCCACAGGGGCGATTTACAATGAGCAGTTCTTC

v_call: TRBV30
j_call: TRBJ1-2
d_call: -
clone_size: -
cdr3_aa: CALGALANYGYTF
cdr3_nt: TGTGCCCTAGGAGCGCTAGCTAACTATGGCTACACCTTC

v_call: TRBV6-5
j_call: TRBJ2-3
d_call: -
clone_size: once
cdr3_aa: CASSYKGLSTDTQYF
cdr3_nt: TGTGCCAGCAGTTACAAGGGGTTGAGCACAGATACGCAGTATTTT

v_call: TRBV6-1
j_call: TRBJ2-7
d_call: TRBD1
clone_size: -
cdr3_aa: CASSVGQGLHEQYF
cdr3_nt: TGTGCCAGCAGTGTGGGACAGGGACTACACGAGCAGTACTTC

v_call: TRBV4-2
j_call: TRBJ1-3
d_call: -
clone_size: -
cdr3_aa: CASSQATVGRAKGNTIYF
cdr3_nt: TGTGCCAGCAGCCAAGCAACTGTCGGCAGGGCGAAAGGAAACACCATATATTTT

v_call: TRBV6-1
j_call: TRBJ1-5
d_call: TRBD1
clone_size: -
cdr3_aa: CASTPTGGLDQPQHF
cdr3_nt: TGTGCCAGCACCCCTACAGGGGGCCTCGATCAGCCCCAGCATTTT

v_call: TRBV5-1
j_call: TRBJ2-7
d_call: TRBD1
clone_size: -
cdr3_aa: CASSLGPRTGGSYEQYF
cdr3_nt: TGCGCCAGCAGCTTGGGTCCGAGGACAGGGGGTTCCTACGAGCAGTACTTC

v_call: TRBV5-6
j_call: TRBJ2-7
d_call: TRBD1
clone_size: -
cdr3_aa: CASSLPDRAYEQYF
cdr3_nt: TGTGCCAGCAGCTTACCAGACAGGGCCTACGAGCAGTACTTC

v_call: TRBV6-1
j_call: TRBJ2-3
d_call: TRBD1
clone_size: -
cdr3_aa: CASSSPWQGADTQYF
cdr3_nt: TGTGCCAGCAGTAGCCCGTGGCAGGGGGCAGATACGCAGTATTTT

v_call: TRBV5-1
j_call: TRBJ2-5
d_call: -
clone_size: -
cdr3_aa: CASSLAPGGQETQYF
cdr3_nt: TGCGCCAGCAGCTTGGCCCCCGGGGGCCAAGAGACCCAGTACTTC

v_call: TRBV5-1
j_call: TRBJ2-5
d_call: -
clone_size: -
cdr3_aa: CASTPREFETQYF
cdr3_nt: TGCGCCAGCACCCCCCGGGAGTTCGAGACCCAGTACTTC

v_call: TRBV5-1
j_call: TRBJ1-3
d_call: TRBD1
clone_size: -
cdr3_aa: CASSLGDRGGTIYF
cdr3_nt: TGCGCCAGCAGCTTGGGAGACAGGGGAGGCACCATATATTTT

v_call: TRBV11-2
j_call: TRBJ1-2
d_call: TRBD1
clone_size: -
cdr3_aa: CASSQPGQDLLYGYTF
cdr3_nt: TGTGCCAGCAGCCAGCCGGGACAGGACTTACTCTATGGCTACACCTTC

v_call: TRBV4-2
j_call: TRBJ2-1
d_call: -
clone_size: -
cdr3_aa: CASSQDVPGSYNEQFF
cdr3_nt: TGTGCCAGCAGCCAAGACGTTCCGGGCTCCTACAATGAGCAGTTCTTC

v_call: TRBV4-2
j_call: TRBJ2-5
d_call: -
clone_size: -
cdr3_aa: CASSQDPASLFQYF
cdr3_nt: TGTGCCAGCAGCCAAGATCCGGCTAGCTTGTTCCAGTACTTC

v_call: TRBV4-3
j_call: TRBJ1-1
d_call: TRBD1
clone_size: -
cdr3_aa: CASSQAGSGGGRMNTEAFF
cdr3_nt: TGCGCCAGCAGCCAAGCCGGGTCAGGGGGTGGGAGAATGAACACTGAAGCTTTCTTT

v_call: TRBV28
j_call: TRBJ1-3
d_call: TRBD1
clone_size: -
cdr3_aa: CASTGTGGNTIYF
cdr3_nt: TGTGCCAGCACAGGGACAGGGGGAAACACCATATATTTT

v_call: TRBV7-2
j_call: TRBJ2-7
d_call: -
clone_size: -
cdr3_aa: CASSLATESYEQYF
cdr3_nt: TGTGCCAGCAGCTTAGCGACAGAGTCCTACGAGCAGTACTTC

v_call: TRBV6-5
j_call: TRBJ1-5
d_call: TRBD1
clone_size: -
cdr3_aa: CASSYSGTGSVQPQHF
cdr3_nt: TGTGCCAGCAGTTACTCCGGGACAGGGTCGGTTCAGCCCCAGCATTTT